This TCR beta chain came from a study of spatial heterogeneity in lung cancer. Across the study: Detection consistently yielded more beta chains than alpha chains.

The time point here: sample taken at primary tumor resection. Every TCR cDNA molecule carried a tag that served as a unique molecular identifier. TCRdb redid the calling of the 5' RACE reads with MiXCR, one entry per CDR3 protein. Here the sample spans some 7,000 distinct CDR3 sequences, around 7% being singletons. CDR1 and CDR2 from the germline V gene are MNHEY and SMNVEV (reference sequence). V dropped 4 bases and J dropped 5; count of bases not matched to a gene: 9. CDR3 length: 15 residues. This clonotype has a count of ten or more. The input for sequencing was PBMCs, taken at surgery. V gene TRBV27 combines with J gene TRBJ2-7, with 9 bases identical to TRBD1. This TCR was sampled from a male donor with early-stage non-small cell lung cancer. The CDR3 DNA reads as TGTGCCAGCAGTTGGATGGGGGACAGGGAGGACGAGCAGTACTTC. Its protein is CASSWMGDREDEQYF.